This is a list of T cell receptor beta chains from one sample in a study of identical twins. TCRdb ran MiXCR on the 5' RACE reads and lists one entry per CDR3 protein. Of about 1.7 million distinct CDR3 sequences in the sample, under 35% were seen once. Sequenced material: cord blood. These receptors all come from a newborn girl in good health. Each CDR3 is given with its conserved first and last residue. Each record gives: CDR3 protein, CDR3 DNA, D gene, clone size, J gene, V gene. D genes are given only for firm matches. A clone size is listed for some rows: how often the clone was seen (once, few, many), or a class if it is expanded.

CDR3 protein: CSARSSPGTPRWSGYTF
CDR3 DNA: TGCAGTGCTAGATCGTCACCCGGGACCCCTAGATGGAGCGGCTACACCTTC
D gene: -
clone size: -
J gene: TRBJ1-2
V gene: TRBV20-1

CDR3 protein: CASRQRTGQNIQYF
CDR3 DNA: TGCGCCAGCAGGCAACGGACAGGGCAAAACATTCAGTACTTC
D gene: TRBD1
clone size: many
J gene: TRBJ2-4
V gene: TRBV10-2

CDR3 protein: CASSLGAAGNGYTF
CDR3 DNA: TGTGCCAGCAGCCTGGGGGCAGCGGGGAATGGCTACACCTTC
D gene: -
clone size: -
J gene: TRBJ1-2
V gene: TRBV5-6

CDR3 protein: CASRVGQGVNQPQHF
CDR3 DNA: TGTGCCAGCAGGGTGGGACAGGGGGTAAATCAGCCCCAGCATTTT
D gene: TRBD1
clone size: -
J gene: TRBJ1-5
V gene: TRBV12-3/TRBV12-4

CDR3 protein: CSARDDERSGYTF
CDR3 DNA: TGCAGTGCTAGAGATGACGAGAGGAGCGGCTACACCTTC
D gene: -
clone size: few
J gene: TRBJ1-2
V gene: TRBV20-1

CDR3 protein: CSARGEGLALQETQYF
CDR3 DNA: TGCAGTGCTAGAGGGGAGGGACTAGCCCTCCAAGAGACCCAGTACTTC
D gene: TRBD2
clone size: few
J gene: TRBJ2-5
V gene: TRBV20-1

CDR3 protein: CSARKDSSSYEQYF
CDR3 DNA: TGCAGTGCTAGGAAGGACAGTAGCTCCTACGAGCAGTACTTC
D gene: -
clone size: few
J gene: TRBJ2-7
V gene: TRBV20-1

CDR3 protein: CASSPTSGQRNNEQFF
CDR3 DNA: TGTGCCAGCAGTCCGACTAGCGGTCAAAGAAACAATGAGCAGTTCTTC
D gene: TRBD2
clone size: -
J gene: TRBJ2-1
V gene: TRBV2

CDR3 protein: CAGSSTANYGYTF
CDR3 DNA: TGTGCCGGCAGCTCTACGGCTAACTATGGCTACACCTTC
D gene: -
clone size: once
J gene: TRBJ1-2
V gene: TRBV7-2

CDR3 protein: CASSQVASGRHNEQFF
CDR3 DNA: TGTGCCAGCAGCCAAGTAGCTAGCGGTCGGCACAATGAGCAGTTCTTC
D gene: TRBD2
clone size: -
J gene: TRBJ2-1
V gene: TRBV3-1

CDR3 protein: CASRTGGVVLTF
CDR3 DNA: TGTGCCAGCAGGACAGGGGGGGTCGTCCTGACTTTC
D gene: TRBD1
clone size: few
J gene: TRBJ2-6
V gene: TRBV6-5

CDR3 protein: CATNRRGSTDTQYF
CDR3 DNA: TGTGCCACCAACCGACGGGGCAGCACAGATACGCAGTATTTT
D gene: -
clone size: -
J gene: TRBJ2-3
V gene: TRBV27

CDR3 protein: CAWAQGLPNEQFF
CDR3 DNA: TGTGCCTGGGCCCAGGGGCTCCCCAATGAGCAGTTCTTC
D gene: -
clone size: -
J gene: TRBJ2-1
V gene: TRBV30

CDR3 protein: CAISESGRGSSYNEQFF
CDR3 DNA: TGTGCCATCAGTGAGAGCGGGAGGGGTAGCTCCTACAATGAGCAGTTCTTC
D gene: TRBD2
clone size: -
J gene: TRBJ2-1
V gene: TRBV10-3

CDR3 protein: CASSLYMGGFAYEQYF
CDR3 DNA: TGTGCCAGCAGCTTGTACATGGGGGGGTTTGCCTACGAGCAGTACTTC
D gene: TRBD2
clone size: -
J gene: TRBJ2-7
V gene: TRBV7-2

CDR3 protein: CASSVNSGHEQYF
CDR3 DNA: TGTGCCAGCAGTGTTAATAGCGGGCACGAGCAGTACTTC
D gene: TRBD2
clone size: few
J gene: TRBJ2-7
V gene: TRBV2

CDR3 protein: CASSPLTRSETQYF
CDR3 DNA: TGTGCCAGCAGTCCACTGACTAGGTCAGAGACCCAGTACTTC
D gene: -
clone size: many
J gene: TRBJ2-5
V gene: TRBV12-3/TRBV12-4

CDR3 protein: CASSLSQGREKLFF
CDR3 DNA: TGTGCCAGCAGTTTATCGCAGGGGAGAGAAAAACTGTTTTTT
D gene: -
clone size: many
J gene: TRBJ1-4
V gene: TRBV27

CDR3 protein: CASSEWRWDRGHNEQFF
CDR3 DNA: TGTGCCAGCAGTGAATGGAGGTGGGACAGGGGCCACAATGAGCAGTTCTTC
D gene: TRBD1
clone size: -
J gene: TRBJ2-1
V gene: TRBV25-1

CDR3 protein: CSARPGTKTYEQYF
CDR3 DNA: TGCAGTGCTAGACCCGGGACTAAAACCTACGAGCAGTACTTC
D gene: TRBD2
clone size: -
J gene: TRBJ2-7
V gene: TRBV20-1

CDR3 protein: CAISGGVGSGRPQPQHF
CDR3 DNA: TGTGCCATCAGTGGCGGGGTAGGCAGCGGGCGCCCTCAGCCCCAGCATTTT
D gene: -
clone size: -
J gene: TRBJ1-5
V gene: TRBV10-3

CDR3 protein: CASSPQATSYEQYF
CDR3 DNA: TGTGCCAGCTCACCCCAGGCCACCTCCTACGAGCAGTACTTC
D gene: -
clone size: few
J gene: TRBJ2-7
V gene: TRBV18

CDR3 protein: CSARDGGDTEAFF
CDR3 DNA: TGCAGTGCTAGAGATGGGGGGGACACTGAAGCTTTCTTT
D gene: -
clone size: -
J gene: TRBJ1-1
V gene: TRBV20-1

CDR3 protein: CASSQPGGAVDTQYF
CDR3 DNA: TGCGCCAGCAGCCAGCCCGGGGGTGCGGTAGATACGCAGTATTTT
D gene: -
clone size: few
J gene: TRBJ2-3
V gene: TRBV4-1